The 20 T cell receptor beta chains in this list originate from one sample, sequenced in a study of cytomegalovirus exposure and HLA in healthy donors. A multiplex PCR was run with 60 Vbeta primers and 13 Jbeta primers. Generated by immunoSEQ multiplex PCR, the TCRdb table keeps only in-frame clones and is missing some. The table lists 140,000 or so clones, more than 80% of them singletons. The sample comprised PBMCs. All receptors derive from a woman in her forties in good health and CMV-seropositive.

The rearrangement joins TRBV27 to TRBJ1-2, with D perhaps TRBD1 (5 bases). This CDR3 spans 15 amino acids. The germline CDR1 and CDR2 sequences are MNHEY and SMNVEV (reference sequence). V lost 4 bases and J lost 1, with 13 bases in between. The CDR3 region is CASSSLGGVNYGYTF. The CDR3 DNA is TGTGCCAGCAGTTCCTTGGGGGGGGTTAACTATGGCTACACCTTC.

The chain carries TRBV9 and TRBJ1-1; D remains ambiguous. The CDR3 runs 15 residues. CDR1 and CDR2 from the germline V gene are SGDLS and YYNGEE. V lost 4 bases and J lost 0, with 13 bases in between. The CDR3 sequence is CASSPQEGMNTEAFF. CDR3 nucleotides: TGTGCCAGCAGCCCTCAGGAGGGCATGAACACTGAAGCTTTCTTT.

The chain uses TRBV27 and TRBJ2-5; 8 positions agree with TRBD1. CDR1 and CDR2 (germline): MNHEY, SMNVEV (reference sequence). The CDR3 has 15 residues. J gave up 4 bases and V 2 bases, and 6 bases lay outside the gene matches. CDR3 coding DNA: TGTGCCAGCAGTTTAGGACAGGGATTCGGAGAGACCCAGTACTTC. Encoded protein: CASSLGQGFGETQYF.

This rearrangement joins TRBV27 to TRBJ2-2; TRBD2 aligns across 7 bases. The CDR3 extends over 16 amino acids. V lost 1 base, J lost 4 bases, and 6 bases stayed unmatched. Germline V CDR1 and CDR2: MNHEY, SMNVEV (reference sequence). The DNA of the CDR3 is TGTGCCAGCAGTTTATTCGCGGGAGCGGGCACCGGGGAGCTGTTTTTT. As protein: CASSLFAGAGTGELFF.

The genes are TRBV5-1 and TRBJ2-1; tentatively, D is TRBD2 (6 bases). Germline-derived CDR1 and CDR2 are SGHRS and YFSETQ. The CDR3 is made up of 15 amino acids. Trimming shortened V by 4 bases and J by 4 bases, and 15 bases separated the two germline ends. As DNA, the CDR3 is TGCGCCAGCAGCCTTCAGGGACTCCGATACAATGAGCAGTTCTTC. This gives the protein CASSLQGLRYNEQFF.

This chain uses TRBV27 with TRBJ1-1; D not certain. There are 15 residues in the CDR3. Germline-derived CDR1 and CDR2 are MNHEY and SMNVEV (reference sequence). Trimming removed 2 bases from V and 1 base from J, with 11 bases in between. CDR3 in DNA: TGTGCCAGCAGTTTAAATCCAAGCGGGAACACTGAAGCTTTCTTT. Protein: CASSLNPSGNTEAFF.

CDR3 in DNA: TGTGCCAGCAGCACGCCCCGAGGACAGGGGGGCCTCTACGAGCAGTACTTC. This translates into CASSTPRGQGGLYEQYF. The V gene is TRBV11-2, the J gene TRBJ2-7, with TRBD1 identical over 10 bases. The V and J ends lost 5 bases and 3 bases, in that order; junction bases with no gene match: 13. CDR3 size: 17 residues. Germline CDR1 reads SGHAT; CDR2 reads FQNNGV.

DNA for the CDR3: TGTGCCAGCAGTGAAGGACAGAGAATTACTGGAAATCAGCCCCAGCATTTT. This gives the protein CASSEGQRITGNQPQHF. The chain recombines TRBV6-1 with TRBJ1-5, with a tentative D call TRBD1 (5 bases). Trimming stripped 1 base from V and 4 bases from J, with 17 bases between. Germline lookup yields CDR1 MNHNS and CDR2 SASEGT. The CDR3 is made up of 17 amino acids.

This clone was counted a few times. The genes are TRBV7-3 and TRBJ2-3; tentative D call: TRBD2 (5 bases). The V end lost 1 base, the J end lost 7 bases, and 9 bases lay between the germline ends. Germline V gene data show CDR1 as SGHTA and CDR2 as FQGTGA. CDR3 length: 13 residues. CDR3 region: CASSLNHGNTQYF. The DNA of the CDR3 is TGTGCCAGCAGCTTAAATCACGGGAATACGCAGTATTTT.

V is TRBV2 and J is TRBJ2-1, with TRBD1 as a possible D gene (5 bases). The V gene lost 7 bases and the J gene lost 0 bases, with 25 bases spanning the gap. In germline, CDR1 is SNHLY, CDR2 FYNNEI. The CDR3 has 19 residues. The CDR3 here is CASTNPLRGEKSSYNEQFF. The CDR3 DNA is TGTGCCAGCACAAATCCACTTAGGGGTGAGAAGAGCTCCTACAATGAGCAGTTCTTC.

J is TRBJ2-2 and V is TRBV5-1; 9 positions agree with TRBD1. This CDR3 comprises 16 residues. J lost 4 bases, V lost 2 bases, and 6 bases had no gene match. Germline loops: CDR1 SGHRS, CDR2 YFSETQ. CDR3 in DNA: TGCGCCAGCAGCTTAGGACAGGGGCGGGGCACCGGGGAGCTGTTTTTT. This encodes CASSLGQGRGTGELFF.

The chain combines TRBV11-3 with TRBJ2-7; 8 bases align to TRBD2. V was pared by 5 bases and J by 5 bases, with 8 bases of the junction left unmatched. The CDR3 is 14 residues long. The germline V gene encodes CDR1 SGHNT and CDR2 YENEEA. Here the CDR3 reads CASSERGGMNEQYF. CDR3 bases: TGTGCCAGCAGCGAACGGGGGGGCATGAACGAGCAGTACTTC.

This clone was found once. V usage is TRBV28 and J usage is TRBJ2-1; D possibly corresponds to TRBD1 (6 bases). The CDR3 is made up of 14 amino acids. Germline V gives CDR1 MDHEN, CDR2 SYDVKM. V dropped 8 bases and J dropped 1 base, with 12 bases sitting between them. CDR3 nucleotides: TGTGCCAGCGAACAGGGTTCTTCCTACAATGAGCAGTTCTTC. It codes for CASEQGSSYNEQFF.

The chain is built from TRBV5-6 and TRBJ2-7; 14 bases map to TRBD2. Per germline, CDR1 SGHDT and CDR2 YYEEEE. The CDR3 consists of 16 residues. Trimming cost V 4 bases and J 5 bases; bases outside gene matches: 8. As DNA, the CDR3 is TGTGCCAGCAGCCCCTTGACTAGCGGGAGGGTCCACGAGCAGTACTTC. It is translated as CASSPLTSGRVHEQYF. The entire variable domain, with the rest obtained from reference TRBV5-6 and TRBJ2-7, is as follows: DAGVTQSPTHLIKTRGQQVTLRCSPKSGHDTVSWYQQALGQGPQFIFQYYEEEERQRGNFPDRFSGHQFPNYSSELNVNALLLGDSALYLCASSPLTSGRVHEQYFGPGTRLTVT.

This chain connects TRBV13 to TRBJ2-1; 14 bases are shared with TRBD2. The CDR3 runs 16 residues. The germline V gene has CDR1 PRHDT and CDR2 FYEKMQ (reference sequence). V was pared by 0 bases and J by 6 bases, with 1 base of the junction left unmatched. The CDR3 loop reads CASSLGGLAGVNEQFF. CDR3 DNA sequence: TGTGCCAGCAGCTTAGGGGGACTAGCGGGGGTCAATGAGCAGTTCTTC.

This chain uses TRBV19 with TRBJ1-1, with D perhaps TRBD1 (5 bases). The CDR3 loop spans 14 amino acids. Germline loops: CDR1 LNHDA, CDR2 SQIVND (reference sequence). With 1 base removed from V and 5 bases from J, the gap between germline ends came to 11 bases. The CDR3 bases are TGTGCCAGTAGTATAGGGGGGGGTCGGACTGAAGCTTTCTTT. It yields the protein CASSIGGGRTEAFF.

The chain recombines TRBV7-5 with TRBJ1-2; the table assigns TRBD1, which was not confirmed against the DNA. TRBV7-5 is termed a pseudogene. The CDR3 has 15 residues. The CDR3 loop reads CARMGLRDRAYGYTF. DNA of the CDR3: TGTGCCAGAATGGGGTTGAGGGACAGGGCATATGGCTACACCTTC.

The chain uses TRBV6-5 and TRBJ2-1; no definite D call. This CDR3 has 11 residues. The germline CDR1 and CDR2 sequences are MNHEY and SVGAGI. Trimming removed 0 bases at V and 9 bases at J, with 3 bases between. The CDR3 protein is CASSYSSEQFF. Here the CDR3 DNA reads TGTGCCAGCAGTTACTCTAGTGAGCAGTTCTTC.

The chain couples TRBV7-2 to TRBJ1-1; weak D call: TRBD1 (6 bases). The CDR3 is 17 amino acids. With 3 bases removed from V and 11 bases from J, the gap between germline ends came to 28 bases. CDR1 and CDR2 (germline): SGHTA, FQGNSA. The DNA of the CDR3 is TGTGCCAGCAGCTTTAGGGGGACGGCGTCGGGGCCGGGCGGGGCTTTCTTT. It codes for CASSFRGTASGPGGAFF.

This clone was seen a handful of times. V gene TRBV2 combines with J gene TRBJ1-1, with D perhaps matching TRBD1 (5 bases). Germline lookup yields CDR1 SNHLY and CDR2 FYNNEI. V was trimmed by 10 bases and J by 5 bases, leaving 17 bases between them. CDR3 length: 13 residues. The CDR3 sequence: CATHWGGETEAFF. The CDR3 bases are TGTGCCACCCACTGGGGGGGAGAGACTGAAGCTTTCTTT.